This T cell receptor beta chain was recorded in a study of blood T cell repertoires in COVID-19. Study at large: Some COVID-19 samples were acute and others convalescent; all came from the United States, Italy and Spain. T cells, B-cell-depleted T cells, or PBMCs provided the cDNA or gDNA that served as material.

In the study's own analysis: Estimates of nucleated cell counts were drawn from the amplification of reference gene primers. Sequencing used immunoSEQ multiplex PCR; TCRdb keeps in-frame clones, though not all of them. V and J calls and clone size follow that table, whereas D and trimming were derived from the DNA. The sample shows some 50,000 clones, 82% of them seen only once. Germline assignment: CDR1 SGHTA and CDR2 FQGTGA. Trimming cost V 5 bases and J 2 bases; bases outside gene matches: 5. The CDR3 consists of 15 residues. The sequence came from a man aged 35 to 55 with acute or convalescent COVID-19. This chain joins TRBV7-3 and TRBJ2-5; 10 bases line up with TRBD2. Input material: peripheral blood. CDR3 sequence (DNA): TGTGCCAGCAGCCCAGCGGGGGGGTTTCAAGAGACCCAGTACTTC. As protein: CASSPAGGFQETQYF.